This T cell receptor beta chain was recorded in a study of cytomegalovirus exposure and HLA in healthy donors. Trimming left V 4 bases short and J 2 bases short, with 12 bases between. Germline CDR1 is SGHNT and CDR2 is YYREEE (reference sequence). This CDR3 region has 14 residues. Primers: 60 Vbeta forward and 13 Jbeta reverse. The table came from immunoSEQ multiplex PCR; TCRdb's copy has only in-frame clones and leaves some out. In the table there are about 120,000 clones, 65% to 80% of which are singletons. Source material: PBMCs. The TCR sequence derives from a man between 60 and 70 years old in good health and CMV-seropositive. The chain has TRBV5-4 and TRBJ1-2; D perhaps matches TRBD1 (5 bases). This CDR3 is CASSGGVLNYGYTF. CDR3 bases: TGTGCCAGCAGCGGGGGGGTCTTAAACTATGGCTACACCTTC.